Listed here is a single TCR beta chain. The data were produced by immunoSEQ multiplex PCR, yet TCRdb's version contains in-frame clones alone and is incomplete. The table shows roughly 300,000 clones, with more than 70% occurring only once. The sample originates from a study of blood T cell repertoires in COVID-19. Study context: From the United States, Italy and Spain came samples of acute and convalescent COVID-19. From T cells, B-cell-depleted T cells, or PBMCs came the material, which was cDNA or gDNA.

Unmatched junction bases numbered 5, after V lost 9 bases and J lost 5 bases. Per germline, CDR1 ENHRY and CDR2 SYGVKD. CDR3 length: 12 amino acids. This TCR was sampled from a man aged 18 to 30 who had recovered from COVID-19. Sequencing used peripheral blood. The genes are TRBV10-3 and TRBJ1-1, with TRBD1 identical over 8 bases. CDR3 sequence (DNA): TGTGCCATTGGACAGGGAGGGACTGAAGCTTTCTTT. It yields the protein CAIGQGGTEAFF.